The entry that follows covers one T cell receptor (beta chain) sequence. The data stem from a study of blood T cell repertoires in COVID-19. Study-wide background: The study drew acute and convalescent COVID-19 samples from the United States, Italy and Spain. Sample material is recorded as cDNA or gDNA derived from T cells, B-cell-depleted T cells, or PBMCs.

TCRdb's table, derived via immunoSEQ multiplex PCR, lists solely in-frame clones and lacks some. The sample consists of about 180,000 clones, 70% to 90% of them appearing once. Germline V gene data show CDR1 as SEHNR and CDR2 as FQNEAQ (reference sequence). V trimming: 5 bases; J trimming: 1 base; junction bases outside the gene matches: 4. CDR3 length equals 16 residues. Input material: peripheral blood. This clonotype was obtained from a human donor with active or convalescent COVID-19. The donor label of this sample is uncertain. The chain carries TRBV7-9 and TRBJ2-3; 12 bases map to TRBD2. The CDR3 DNA is TGTGCCAGCAGCCCCCGACTAGCGGGGGGCACAGATACGCAGTATTTT. Translated, it gives CASSPRLAGGTDTQYF.